The 11 T cell receptor beta chains below come from one sample, sequenced in a study of persistence of HIV-infected CD4 T cells (dated by TCRdb to the early 2020s). Their target antigens are unknown. In light of the paper, this sample's treatment or condition label describes: suppressive antiretroviral therapy. Lysates of CMV-infected fibroblasts were used at 10 ug/mL for cell stimulation. Memory CD4+ T cells that did not respond, being CD40L-negative, CD69-negative and CD45RO-high, were sorted as memory populations depleted of antigen-responding cells. TCRbeta repertoires were sequenced from genomic DNA with the immunoSEQ hsTCRB assay version 4 in survey mode. What TCRdb holds here is the immuneACCESS table cut down to in-frame rearrangements. Part of the clones is not present; checked against another copy, under half of the missing clones reflect an unresolved V gene, and the others are unexplained. The sample table holds tens of thousands of clones, of which about 80% were seen once. 2.5% to 3.5% of the sample comes from the top ten.

Sequences were derived from CD4+ T cells sorted from PBMCs after roughly 18-hour stimulation, sampled from a patient who received antiretroviral therapy. The meaning of the sample's cell subset or site label: CD40L-CD69- CD45RO-high memory CD4 T cells not responding to CMV lysate. Source of these receptors: an adult man with HIV who was CMV-seropositive.

The CDR3 spells CASSEAGNGNTEAFF. CDR3 in DNA: TGTGCCAGCAGTGAGGCTGGGAACGGAAACACTGAAGCTTTCTTT. The chain has TRBV6-1 and TRBJ1-1; D unresolved. The CDR3 totals 15 residues. The V and J ends lost 3 bases and 2 bases respectively, with 13 bases between them. Germline loops: CDR1 MNHNS, CDR2 SASEGT.

The genes are TRBV19 and TRBJ2-6; D possibly corresponds to TRBD1 (6 bases). Deletions cut 4 bases from V and 2 bases from J, with 18 bases between. CDR1 and CDR2 from the germline V gene are LNHDA and SQIVND (reference sequence). The CDR3 runs to 18 residues. The CDR3, as DNA: TGTGCCAGTAGTAGATTCCGACAGGTCGAAGCTGGGGCCAACGTCCTGACTTTC. Translated: CASSRFRQVEAGANVLTF.

This chain joins TRBV20-1 and TRBJ1-2; D ambiguous. Trimming cost V 3 bases and J 4 bases, with 12 bases left between them. This CDR3 comprises 13 residues. Germline lookup yields CDR1 DFQATT and CDR2 SNEGSKA (reference sequence). CDR3 loop: CSASWGSSYGYTF. DNA for the CDR3: TGCAGTGCTAGTTGGGGAAGCAGCTATGGCTACACCTTC.

The chain joins TRBV5-1 to TRBJ1-4, with 9 bases fitting TRBD1. The CDR3 has 16 residues. Germline CDR1 is SGHRS and CDR2 is YFSETQ. J lost 9 bases, V lost 2 bases, and 11 bases had no gene match. CDR3 sequence reads: CASSLQPGQGMQKLFF. CDR3 DNA sequence: TGCGCCAGCAGCTTACAACCGGGACAGGGAATGCAAAAACTGTTTTTT.

The CDR3 nucleotides read TGTGCCAGCAGCCCCTCGGGATACATTCAGTACTTC. Its translation is CASSPSGYIQYF. V is TRBV7-9 and J is TRBJ2-4; D is possibly TRBD2 (5 bases). This CDR3 is built from 12 residues. The germline V gene has CDR1 SEHNR and CDR2 FQNEAQ (reference sequence). Trimming pared 5 bases from V and 8 bases from J, leaving 10 bases between.

The chain combines TRBV6-4 with TRBJ1-6; TRBD1 matches at 9 bases. This CDR3 is built from 18 residues. V was pared by 7 bases and J by 6 bases, with 16 bases of the junction left unmatched. In germline, CDR1 is MRHNA, CDR2 SNTAGT. In DNA, the CDR3 is TGTGCCAGCATGGATTTTACCCGAACAGGGGGCCGTAATTCACCCCTCCACTTT. Protein sequence: CASMDFTRTGGRNSPLHF.

The chain employs TRBV5-1 and TRBJ1-4; D gene unclear. This CDR3 comprises 13 residues. V was clipped by 1 base and J by 4 bases, with 5 bases between them. Germline loops: CDR1 SGHRS, CDR2 YFSETQ. This CDR3 reads CASSLRLNEKLFF. For the CDR3, the DNA is TGCGCCAGCAGCTTGCGGCTTAATGAAAAACTGTTTTTT.

J is TRBJ1-1 and V is TRBV30; 7 positions match TRBD1. J was trimmed by 4 bases and V by 0 bases; bases with no gene match: 5. CDR1 is GTSNPN and CDR2 is SVGIG in the germline V gene (reference sequence). The CDR3 has 14 amino acids. CDR3 coding DNA: TGTGCCTGGAGTGTCAAGGGGGCATCCACTGAAGCTTTCTTT. This translates into CAWSVKGASTEAFF. Supplemented by reference TRBV30 and TRBJ1-1, the full variable domain reads SQTIHQWPATLVQPVGSPLSLECTVEGTSNPNLYWYRQAAGRGLQLLFYSVGIGQISSEVPQNLSASRPQDRQFILSSKKLLLSDSGFYLCAWSVKGASTEAFFGQGTRLTVV.

The chain has TRBV4-3 and TRBJ1-6; D remains ambiguous. Deletions cut 4 bases from V and 8 bases from J, with 12 bases between. This CDR3 has 14 residues. Germline CDR1 LGHNA, CDR2 YSLEER. The CDR3 DNA is TGCGCCAGCAGCCGAGGCGGGGTTTATTCACCCCTCCACTTT. This translates into CASSRGGVYSPLHF.

The chain couples TRBV2 to TRBJ2-1, with D uncertain. This CDR3 contains 11 residues. The ends were cut back, 3 bases at V and 9 bases at J, with 6 bases in the middle. CDR1 and CDR2 (germline): SNHLY, FYNNEI. CDR3 sequence reads: CASSEIPEQFF. The DNA of the CDR3 is TGTGCCAGCAGTGAGATTCCTGAGCAGTTCTTC.

The chain carries TRBV30 and TRBJ1-1; maybe TRBD1 (6 bases). This CDR3 contains 13 residues. V was clipped by 1 base and J by 5 bases, with 11 bases between them. Germline CDR1 GTSNPN, CDR2 SVGIG (reference sequence). The CDR3 region is CAWSALRGTEAFF. The CDR3 nucleotides read TGTGCCTGGAGTGCCTTGAGGGGGACTGAAGCTTTCTTT.